This TCR delta chain was obtained from a study of DNA immune sequencing with unique molecular identifiers (dated by TCRdb to the early 2020s). Study-wide context: Immunomagnetic cell separation was used to enrich gammadelta T cells from buffy coats, and the genomic DNA of the enriched gammadelta T cells was then sequenced. An ultrasensitive DNA-based TRD repertoire sequencing method using PCR-introduced unique molecular identifiers was developed and validated in the study. In the comparison of enriched versus non-enriched samples, about 100 ng of enriched gammadelta T-cell DNA and roughly 0.94 ug of non-enriched PBMC DNA were sequenced. All donors were healthy individuals, and approximately 9 of the donors were profiled using sorted gammadelta T cells from peripheral blood. Fluorescence-activated cell sorting was used to enrich gammadelta T cells from the PBMC of fewer than eleven healthy individuals. The method was validated on synthetic reference molecules and on blood samples from healthy individuals.

Library construction relied on multiplex PCR. A 32-plex assay with primers for all 8 TRDV and 4 TRDJ genes covering the CDR3 was used to amplify genomic DNA. A 12-nucleotide UMI was attached over roughly 3 barcoding PCR cycles, and a second PCR was then run with Illumina adapter primers. AMPure XP beads were used to purify the libraries, whose quality was checked on a Fragment Analyzer using the HS NGS Fragment kit. The sequencing was run with an Illumina MiniSeq mid-output kit, including approximately 21% PhiX, and 150 cycles of paired-end reads. Per the original workflow: MIGEC version 1.2.9 was used to process the reads, grouping the reads by UMI and building error-corrected consensus sequences. Post-processing used modified VDJtools version 1.2.1 scripts and the tcR R package. TCRdb recomputed clones from the public reads with CATT; identical DNA rows were then combined. V and J calls and clone size were set by TCRdb, not the authors. The sample table lists 2,000 to 2,500 delta-chain clones, more than 13% of them with a count of one. The ten largest clonotypes hold 50% to 55% of the sample.

As for this clone: This receptor's antigen is unknown. No base-level quality is on record; no much larger clone is a single base apart.

The CDR3 holds 23 amino acids from the cysteine to the phenylalanine. Only CDR3 DNA is held: 69 bases, read in frame from base 1. Study-level results and caveats: Among clonotypes in healthy donors, TRDV2 paired with TRDJ1 was identified as the most common TRD rearrangement. Novel TRD sequences not targeted by the primers cannot be detected by the primer-based approach. TRD repertoire diversity varied between healthy donors, with several donors highly oligoclonal where top 5 clonotypes exceeded half of productive molecules.

This clonotype originated in a human donor in good health. Sequencing input: gamma-delta T cells enriched from blood buffy coat, or unenriched PBMCs (not recorded which). The V gene is uncalled and the J gene is TRDJ1; TRDD3, as called in the table, went unchecked against the DNA. The bases read TGTGCCTGTGACACCGGAAGGGGCACGCTTAAATGGGGGATACCGAAGGGGACCGATAAACTCATCTTT. This is translated as CACDTGRGTLKWGIPKGTDKLIF.